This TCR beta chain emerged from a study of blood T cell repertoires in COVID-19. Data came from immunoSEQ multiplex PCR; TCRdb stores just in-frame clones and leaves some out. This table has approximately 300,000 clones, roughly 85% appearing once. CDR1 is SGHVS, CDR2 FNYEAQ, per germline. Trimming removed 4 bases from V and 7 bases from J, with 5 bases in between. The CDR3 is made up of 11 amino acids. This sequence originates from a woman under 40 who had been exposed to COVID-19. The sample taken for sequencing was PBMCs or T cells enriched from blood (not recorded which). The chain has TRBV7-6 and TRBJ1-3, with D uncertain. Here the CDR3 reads CASSSSNTIYF. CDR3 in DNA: TGTGCCAGCAGCTCGAGTAACACCATATATTTT.